The 8 T cell receptor beta chains in this list originate from one sample, sequenced in a study of blood T cells in healthy people across ages. Next came a second PCR, run for about 6 to 12 cycles, which used a sample-barcoded 5' primer along with a J-beta primer mix. Each CDR3 protein gets one entry after TCRdb re-called the 5' RACE reads with MiXCR. The sample contains about 810,000 distinct CDR3 sequences, 36% of which appear only once. The sequenced sample was blood. The receptors were gathered from a man aged 18-30 years in good health.

This chain links TRBV9 with TRBJ2-1; the match to TRBD2 covers 8 bases. Unmatched junction bases numbered 7, after V lost 0 bases and J lost 5 bases. There are 16 residues in the CDR3. Looked up from germline, CDR1 is SGDLS and CDR2 is YYNGEE. The DNA for the CDR3 is TGTGCCAGCAGCGTAGGAGGGCGGGGGGCGGACAATGAGCAGTTCTTC. This translates into CASSVGGRGADNEQFF.

Many counts were recorded for this clonotype. The gene calls are TRBV10-2 and TRBJ1-4; 9 bases align to TRBD1. V gave up 0 bases and J gave up 7 bases; unmatched junction bases: 3. This CDR3 is built from 15 residues. Germline V gene lookup returns CDR1 WSHSY and CDR2 SAAADI. The CDR3 protein is CASSESLDRGEKLFF. In DNA form, the CDR3 reads TGCGCCAGCAGTGAGTCGTTGGACAGGGGTGAAAAACTGTTTTTT.

This rearrangement joins TRBV20-1 to TRBJ1-2, with D tentatively TRBD1 (5 bases). The CDR3 totals 12 residues. V was pared by 5 bases and J by 5 bases, with 12 bases between. CDR1 DFQATT and CDR2 SNEGSKA come from the germline V gene (reference sequence). The CDR3 is CSAPTGLYGYTF. The CDR3 DNA follows: TGCAGTGCTCCCACAGGACTTTATGGCTACACCTTC.

This chain uses TRBV21-1 with TRBJ2-1. TRBV21-1 is reported as a pseudogene. This CDR3 contains 15 residues. The chain's CDR3 is CASSKVGAGDNEQFF. CDR3 bases: TGTGCCAGCAGCAAAGTGGGTGCAGGTGACAATGAGCAGTTCTTC.

This clonotype was counted a single time. This chain connects TRBV6-5 to TRBJ1-1; D not certain. The CDR3 spans 16 residues. The ends were cut back, 0 bases at V and 0 bases at J, with 11 bases in the middle. Germline CDR1 MNHEY, CDR2 SVGAGI. Here the CDR3 reads CASSYSPGVLNTEAFF. In DNA form, the CDR3 reads TGTGCCAGCAGTTACTCTCCCGGGGTTTTGAACACTGAAGCTTTCTTT.

This clonotype was seen a single time. The rearrangement joins TRBV5-6 to TRBJ2-1, with 7 bases aligning to TRBD1. With 2 bases clipped from V and 4 bases from J, the junction kept 3 bases outside the gene matches. From germline, CDR1 is SGHDT and CDR2 YYEEEE. This CDR3 is 14 amino acids long. The CDR3 nucleotides are TGTGCCAGCAGCTTACAGGGGTGGTACAATGAGCAGTTCTTC. It specifies CASSLQGWYNEQFF.

The chain couples TRBV5-4 to TRBJ1-1, with D hard to call. CDR1 is SGHNT and CDR2 is YYREEE in the germline V gene (reference sequence). There are 16 residues in the CDR3. V lost 4 bases, J lost 0 bases, and 16 bases lay in between. The CDR3 loop is CASSQLGQLMNTEAFF. In DNA, the CDR3 is TGTGCCAGCAGCCAACTCGGGCAGCTTATGAACACTGAAGCTTTCTTT. The full variable domain, completed using reference TRBV5-4 and TRBJ1-1, is ETGVTQSPTHLIKTRGQQVTLRCSSQSGHNTVSWYQQALGQGPQFIFQYYREEENGRGNFPPRFSGLQFPNYSSELNVNALELDDSALYLCASSQLGQLMNTEAFFGQGTRLTVV.

Ten or more counts support this clonotype. This rearrangement joins TRBV20-1 to TRBJ2-3; 8 nucleotides line up with TRBD2. J lost 4 bases, V lost 7 bases, and 7 bases had no gene match. The CDR3 runs to 13 residues. Germline CDR1 is DFQATT and CDR2 is SNEGSKA (reference sequence). As DNA, the CDR3 is TGCAGTGAGACCGGGACTAGTTCAGATACGCAGTATTTT. It translates to CSETGTSSDTQYF.